Listed here are 18 T cell receptor beta chains from one sample, sequenced in a study of T cells after yellow fever vaccination. TCRdb passed the 5' RACE reads through MiXCR, listing each CDR3 protein once. The repertoire includes under 600,000 distinct CDR3 sequences, less than 15% of them detected once, and over 11% sits in the top ten. Specimen: PBMCs, collected on the day of the yellow fever booster vaccination. All receptors derive from a man under 40 who received the YFV17D yellow fever vaccine.

The V and J genes are TRBV27 and TRBJ2-1; 7 nucleotides match TRBD2. With 7 bases clipped from V and 4 bases from J, the junction kept 19 bases outside the gene matches. Germline CDR1 MNHEY, CDR2 SMNVEV (reference sequence). The CDR3 extends over 18 amino acids. The CDR3: CASNSGTAPLRAYNEQFF. The DNA for the CDR3 is TGTGCCAGCAACAGCGGGACGGCCCCGCTTCGGGCTTACAATGAGCAGTTCTTC.

V is TRBV9 and J is TRBJ2-1, with TRBD2 as a possible D gene (7 bases). Per the germline V gene, CDR1 is SGDLS and CDR2 is YYNGEE. The CDR3 covers 13 residues. Trimming took 2 bases from V and 9 from J, leaving 12 bases between them. The CDR3 loop reads CASSVGGAPEQFF. CDR3 bases: TGTGCCAGCAGCGTGGGGGGGGCTCCTGAGCAGTTCTTC.

The sample holds a few counts of this clonotype. V gene TRBV6-2 or TRBV6-3 combines with J gene TRBJ2-7, with TRBD1 matching 10 bases. CDR1 MNHEY and CDR2 SVGEGT come from the germline V gene. Unmatched junction bases numbered 7, after V lost 2 bases and J lost 0 bases. CDR3 length: 17 amino acids. As DNA, the CDR3 is TGTGCCAGCAGTTACCCCCGGGACAGGGGATTCTCCTACGAGCAGTACTTC. This sequence encodes CASSYPRDRGFSYEQYF.

This clonotype was found a few times. CDR3 protein: CASRALAGELFF. The CDR3 DNA is TGTGCCAGCAGGGCTCTTGCCGGGGAGCTGTTTTTT. The chain uses TRBV27 and TRBJ2-2; D is uncertain. V shed 6 bases and J shed 6 bases, with 8 bases lying between them. Per germline, CDR1 MNHEY and CDR2 SMNVEV (reference sequence). This CDR3 is 12 amino acids long.

This clonotype was counted a few times. The V and J genes are TRBV18 and TRBJ2-5; D possibly corresponds to TRBD1 (5 bases). Deletions cut 4 bases from V and 2 bases from J, with 11 bases between. Germline V CDR1 and CDR2: KGHSH, LQKENI. CDR3 length equals 14 residues. The DNA of the CDR3 is TGTGCCAGCTCACGCGGACAAGAGCAAGAGACCCAGTACTTC. This translates into CASSRGQEQETQYF. Full variable domain (missing parts from reference TRBV18 and TRBJ2-5): NAGVMQNPRHLVRRRGQEARLRCSPMKGHSHVYWYRQLPEEGLKFMVYLQKENIIDESGMPKERFSAEFPKEGPSILRIQQVVRGDSAAYFCASSRGQEQETQYFGPGTRLLVL.

The rearrangement uses TRBV7-2 and TRBJ2-7; 8 nucleotides agree with TRBD1. The CDR3 has 17 amino acids. CDR1 is SGHTA, CDR2 FQGNSA, per germline. V gave up 5 bases and J gave up 3 bases; unmatched junction bases: 15. For the CDR3, the DNA is TGTGCCAGCAGCACAAGATCTACCGGGACAGGCAACTACGAGCAGTACTTC. This codes for CASSTRSTGTGNYEQYF. Full variable domain (remainder filled in from reference TRBV7-2 and TRBJ2-7): GAGVSQSPSNKVTEKGKDVELRCDPISGHTALYWYRQSLGQGLEFLIYFQGNSAPDKSGLPSDRFSAERTGGSVSTLTIQRTQQEDSAVYLCASSTRSTGTGNYEQYFGPGTRLTVT.

The V call is TRBV7-8, the J call TRBJ2-5; the match to TRBD1 covers 7 bases. Germline lookup yields CDR1 SGHVS and CDR2 FQNEAQ. With V trimmed by 5 bases and J by 6 bases, 6 bases remained unmatched. There are 13 residues in the CDR3. The CDR3 DNA follows: TGTGCCAGCAGCCTCGACAGGGTACAGACCCAGTACTTC. Translation: CASSLDRVQTQYF.

The rearrangement uses TRBV10-3 and TRBJ1-6; D is unresolved. Germline V gives CDR1 ENHRY, CDR2 SYGVKD. There are 16 residues in the CDR3. With 6 bases removed from V and 0 bases from J, the gap between germline ends came to 12 bases. CDR3 sequence reads: CAISPVASSYNSPLHF. DNA of the CDR3: TGTGCCATCAGCCCGGTTGCAAGCTCCTATAATTCACCCCTCCACTTT.

The chain recombines TRBV20-1 with TRBJ1-1; D not resolved. The V gene's germline CDR1 is DFQATT and CDR2 SNEGSKA (reference sequence). This CDR3 contains 13 residues. V lost 5 bases to trimming and J lost 11 bases, with 21 bases between them. This CDR3 is CSAPRRALSRAFF. In DNA, the CDR3 is TGCAGTGCTCCACGCCGGGCCCTCAGTAGGGCTTTCTTT.

The J gene is TRBJ2-6, the V gene TRBV5-4; D uncertain. V was clipped by 7 bases and J by 4 bases, with 12 bases between them. Germline CDR1 and CDR2: SGHNT and YYREEE (reference sequence). The CDR3 consists of 14 residues. The chain's CDR3 is CASHPKTGANVLTF. The CDR3 coding sequence is TGTGCCAGCCACCCCAAGACGGGGGCCAACGTCCTGACTTTC.

This clonotype has just a few counts. V is TRBV5-4 and J is TRBJ2-1, with D perhaps given as TRBD1 or TRBD2 (5 bases each). CDR1 and CDR2 (germline): SGHNT, YYREEE (reference sequence). V lost 0 bases and J lost 9, with 16 bases in between. The CDR3 runs to 15 residues. The DNA for the CDR3 is TGTGCCAGCAGCTTGGAGGTTGGGGGTCAGAGTGAGCAGTTCTTC. Its translation is CASSLEVGGQSEQFF.

This clonotype showed up just a few times. The chain couples TRBV18 to TRBJ2-7; no definite D call. Germline V gives CDR1 KGHSH, CDR2 LQKENI. The CDR3 has 12 residues. Trimming shortened V by 2 bases and J by 4 bases, and 6 bases separated the two germline ends. The CDR3 protein is CASSPTLYEQYF. The CDR3 coding sequence is TGTGCCAGCTCACCAACCCTATACGAGCAGTACTTC.

This clonotype has more than one count but fewer than ten. The V and J genes are TRBV5-1 and TRBJ2-4; D unclear. The CDR3 loop spans 11 amino acids. Trimming pared 5 bases from V and 10 bases from J, leaving 10 bases between. Germline V CDR1 and CDR2: SGHRS, YFSETQ. This chain's CDR3 is CASRASSIQYF. The CDR3 bases are TGCGCCAGCAGGGCATCCTCTATTCAGTACTTC.

V usage is TRBV15 and J usage is TRBJ2-2; 8 bases match TRBD2. The length of the CDR3 is 17 residues. Germline values: CDR1 LNHNV, CDR2 YYDKDF (reference sequence). Trimming took 0 bases from V and 1 from J; bases not matched to a gene: 4. CDR3 region: CATSRDKLAVNTGELFF. The DNA for the CDR3 is TGTGCCACCAGCAGAGATAAACTAGCGGTGAACACCGGGGAGCTGTTTTTT. Combining the CDR3 with reference TRBV15 and TRBJ2-2 gives the whole variable domain DAMVIQNPRYQVTQFGKPVTLSCSQTLNHNVMYWYQQKSSQAPKLLFHYYDKDFNNEADTPDNFQSRRPNTSFCFLDIRSPGLGDTAMYLCATSRDKLAVNTGELFFGEGSRLTVL.

This clonotype was seen more than once but under ten times. The chain has TRBV12-3 or TRBV12-4 and TRBJ1-2; a possible D gene is TRBD1 (5 bases). This CDR3 region has 15 residues. V was pared by 1 base and J by 5 bases, with 14 bases between. The CDR3 loop is CASSLVAGLRYGYTF. Written as DNA, the CDR3 is TGTGCCAGCAGTTTAGTAGCAGGGTTGCGGTATGGCTACACCTTC.

The rearrangement uses TRBV7-9 and TRBJ2-7; D is unclear. Trimming removed 1 base at V and 5 bases at J, with 12 bases between. Germline lookup yields CDR1 SEHNR and CDR2 FQNEAQ (reference sequence). The CDR3 is 14 residues long. CDR3 sequence: CASSLVGNTHEQYF. The CDR3 DNA sequence: TGTGCCAGCAGCTTAGTGGGAAACACCCACGAGCAGTACTTC. Full variable domain (rest looked up from reference TRBV7-9 and TRBJ2-7): DTGVSQNPRHKITKRGQNVTFRCDPISEHNRLYWYRQTLGQGPEFLTYFQNEAQLEKSRLLSDRFSAERPKGSFSTLEIQRTEQGDSAMYLCASSLVGNTHEQYFGPGTRLTVT.

The chain carries TRBV7-2 and TRBJ2-1; D uncertain. This CDR3 has 14 residues. The V end lost 1 base, the J end lost 4 bases, and 8 bases lay between the germline ends. The V gene's germline CDR1 is SGHTA and CDR2 FQGNSA. CDR3 region: CASSLDGLYNEQFF. In DNA, the CDR3 is TGTGCCAGCAGCTTAGATGGTCTTTACAATGAGCAGTTCTTC.

In this sample, this clonotype turned up a few times. V and J are TRBV6-1 and TRBJ1-1; D is undetermined. Germline V gene lookup returns CDR1 MNHNS and CDR2 SASEGT. Trimming took off 4 bases at V and 1 base at J, with 10 bases between the two ends. The CDR3 sequence is 14 residues long. In DNA form, the CDR3 reads TGTGCCAGCAGTGTCAGTTACTCGAACACTGAAGCTTTCTTT. It specifies CASSVSYSNTEAFF.